The 14 T cell receptor beta chains below come from one sample, sequenced in a study of cytomegalovirus exposure and HLA in healthy donors. TCRdb's copy holds only in-frame clones and misses some; the assay was immunoSEQ multiplex PCR. Of 100,000 to 150,000 clones in the sample, 89% were seen once. The specimen was PBMCs. These receptors were taken from a young woman in good health and CMV-seronegative.

The chain links TRBV28 to TRBJ2-1, with TRBD2 identical over 13 bases. Germline values: CDR1 MDHEN, CDR2 SYDVKM. The CDR3 consists of 13 residues. V lost 9 bases and J lost 8; bases outside the gene matches: 4. The CDR3 DNA follows: TGTGCCAGTGGACTAGCGGGAGTCGATGAGCAGTTCTTC. Residues: CASGLAGVDEQFF. The complete variable domain, with remaining parts taken from reference TRBV28 and TRBJ2-1, reads DVKVTQSSRYLVKRTGEKVFLECVQDMDHENMFWYRQDPGLGLRLIYFSYDVKMKEKGDIPEGYSVSREKKERFSLILESASTNQTSMYLCASGLAGVDEQFFGPGTRLTVL.

The rearrangement links TRBV27 to TRBJ2-5, with D unresolved. CDR1 is MNHEY and CDR2 is SMNVEV in the germline V gene (reference sequence). V was clipped by 5 bases and J by 4 bases, with 5 bases between them. This CDR3 is 11 amino acids long. CDR3 nucleotides: TGTGCCAGCAGTCTAGGAGAGACCCAGTACTTC. It is translated as CASSLGETQYF.

This rearrangement joins TRBV29-1 to TRBJ1-2; no reliable D call. Trimming cost V 6 bases and J 3 bases, with 14 bases left between them. The CDR3 totals 13 residues. Germline V CDR1 and CDR2: SQVTM, ANQGSEA. CDR3 region: CSVSTSDDYGYTF. The CDR3 DNA reads as TGCAGCGTCTCCACAAGCGACGACTATGGCTACACCTTC. The complete variable domain, with remaining parts taken from reference TRBV29-1 and TRBJ1-2, reads SAVISQKPSRDICQRGTSLTIQCQVDSQVTMMFWYRQQPGQSLTLIATANQGSEATYESGFVIDKFPISRPNLTFSTLTVSNMSPEDSSIYLCSVSTSDDYGYTFGSGTRLTVV.

The V gene is TRBV7-9, the J gene TRBJ2-3; TRBD2 matches 11 bases. Germline CDR1 is SEHNR and CDR2 is FQNEAQ (reference sequence). The CDR3 totals 16 residues. J was trimmed by 2 bases and V by 5 bases; bases with no gene match: 6. Here the CDR3 reads CASSPTSGGPTDTQYF. The CDR3 DNA reads TGTGCCAGCAGCCCAACTAGCGGGGGCCCCACAGATACGCAGTATTTT.

Comments on this clone: A read error may produce the germline difference seen at one junction end. V gene TRBV6-1 combines with J gene TRBJ2-3; TRBD1 is a possible D gene (6 bases). Germline loops: CDR1 MNHNS, CDR2 SASEGT. This CDR3 comprises 15 residues. CDR3 protein: CASSEARGGTDTQYF. CDR3 in DNA: TGTGCCAGCAGCGAAGCCAGGGGCGGCACAGATACGCAGTATTTT.

The gene calls are TRBV18 and TRBJ2-6; TRBD1 might be the D (5 bases). Trimming took off 5 bases at V and 0 bases at J, with 14 bases between the two ends. Looked up from germline, CDR1 is KGHSH and CDR2 is LQKENI. The CDR3 contains 17 residues. CDR3 DNA sequence: TGTGCCAGCTCATGGACAAGGGAACACTCTGGGGCCAACGTCCTGACTTTC. It is translated as CASSWTREHSGANVLTF.

This chain uses TRBV5-1 with TRBJ1-1; 7 nucleotides align to TRBD1. CDR3 length: 13 amino acids. Germline trimming cut 4 bases from V and 8 bases from J; bases unmatched to any gene: 8. Germline values: CDR1 SGHRS, CDR2 YFSETQ. The chain's CDR3 is CASSLAAGGEAFF. The CDR3 bases are TGCGCCAGCAGCCTCGCCGCAGGGGGAGAAGCTTTCTTT.

V gene TRBV28 combines with J gene TRBJ2-5, with D uncertain. V shed 4 bases and J shed 1 base, with 7 bases lying between them. The CDR3 loop spans 13 amino acids. Germline V gene data show CDR1 as MDHEN and CDR2 as SYDVKM. The CDR3 nucleotides read TGTGCCAGCAGTTCCAGCGCCCAAGAGACCCAGTACTTC. Translation: CASSSSAQETQYF.

The J gene is TRBJ1-2, the V gene TRBV19; TRBD1 agrees at 8 bases. The CDR3 loop spans 15 amino acids. The V segment lost 5 bases and the J segment 5 bases; nucleotides outside the gene matches: 10. Germline V gives CDR1 LNHDA, CDR2 SQIVND (reference sequence). CDR3 nucleotides: TGTGCCAGTAGTGAAGCCGGGACAGGAAGTTATGGCTACACCTTC. It translates to CASSEAGTGSYGYTF.

J is TRBJ2-7 and V is TRBV7-9; perhaps TRBD1 as D (5 bases). V dropped 8 bases and J dropped 0 bases, with 17 bases sitting between them. CDR1 SEHNR and CDR2 FQNEAQ come from the germline V gene (reference sequence). The CDR3 loop spans 15 amino acids. CDR3 protein: CASATNQGSSYEQYF. CDR3 nucleotide sequence: TGTGCCAGCGCTACCAACCAGGGCAGCTCCTACGAGCAGTACTTC. Drawing the rest from reference TRBV7-9 and TRBJ2-7, the complete variable domain is DTGVSQNPRHKITKRGQNVTFRCDPISEHNRLYWYRQTLGQGPEFLTYFQNEAQLEKSRLLSDRFSAERPKGSFSTLEIQRTEQGDSAMYLCASATNQGSSYEQYFGPGTRLTVT.

This chain joins TRBV5-6 and TRBJ1-5, with D maybe TRBD1 (6 bases). Between the trimmed V and J ends, which lost 6 bases and 4 bases, there was a span of 17 bases. Germline CDR1 is SGHDT and CDR2 is YYEEEE. This CDR3 comprises 15 residues. The CDR3 is CASNRGGGTNQPQHF. The CDR3 bases are TGTGCCAGCAACCGAGGGGGGGGCACAAATCAGCCCCAGCATTTT.

V gene TRBV27 combines with J gene TRBJ2-7, with D tentatively TRBD1 (5 bases). Germline lookup yields CDR1 MNHEY and CDR2 SMNVEV (reference sequence). The CDR3 sequence is 15 residues long. Trimming took off 0 bases at V and 4 bases at J, with 13 bases between the two ends. This CDR3 reads CASSLSIGSGYEQYF. The CDR3 DNA reads as TGTGCCAGCAGTTTATCGATTGGGTCAGGGTACGAGCAGTACTTC.

This chain uses TRBV6-1 with TRBJ1-1; D is uncertain. CDR1 is MNHNS, CDR2 SASEGT, per germline. This CDR3 spans 17 amino acids. V lost 4 bases and J 0 bases, leaving 18 bases between the germline ends. CDR3 nucleotides: TGTGCCAGCAGTGGACCCACCGGGGAGGGTATGAACACTGAAGCTTTCTTT. It is translated as CASSGPTGEGMNTEAFF.

The gene calls are TRBV28 and TRBJ2-3; 7 bases fit TRBD2. Trimming removed 3 bases from V and 4 bases from J; junction bases left unmatched: 7. The CDR3 contains 15 residues. Per the germline V gene, CDR1 is MDHEN and CDR2 is SYDVKM. The DNA of the CDR3 is TGTGCCAGCAGTTTCGATGGCGGGAGCGCAGATACGCAGTATTTT. Translated, it gives CASSFDGGSADTQYF.